These T cell receptor beta chains were read from a single sample in a study of cytomegalovirus exposure and HLA in healthy donors. TCRdb keeps only in-frame clones here, not all; method: immunoSEQ multiplex PCR. The sample includes about 130,000 clones, over 60% of them seen just once. Material for sequencing was PBMCs. The origin of the receptors is a human donor in good health. Each CDR3 is given with its conserved first and last residue. The order of the fields is D gene, J gene, clone size, V gene, CDR3 DNA, CDR3 protein. The D gene is left open where the match is weak. Some rows have no size entry. The others give once, few or many, or a class for an expanded clone.

D: -; J: TRBJ2-5; size: few; V: TRBV4-3; DNA: TGCGCCAGCAGCCGCACAGGGGGGGTGGAGACCCAGTACTTC; CDR3: CASSRTGGVETQYF
D: TRBD1; J: TRBJ1-5; size: -; V: TRBV6-6; DNA: TGTGCCAGCAGGCCACTCACAGGGGAGAGCAATCAGCCCCAGCATTTT; CDR3: CASRPLTGESNQPQHF
D: TRBD1; J: TRBJ1-1; size: -; V: TRBV6-5; DNA: TGTGCCAGCAGTTCCAAGGACAGGGCCCGAGAAGCTTTCTTT; CDR3: CASSSKDRAREAFF
D: TRBD2; J: TRBJ2-1; size: -; V: TRBV27; DNA: TGTGCCAGCAGTTTAGCCGGGACTAGCGGGAACAATGAGCAGTTCTTC; CDR3: CASSLAGTSGNNEQFF
D: -; J: TRBJ1-5; size: -; V: TRBV2; DNA: TGTGCCAGCAGGACAGATTATAGCAATCAGCCCCAGCATTTT; CDR3: CASRTDYSNQPQHF
D: TRBD2; J: TRBJ2-7; size: -; V: TRBV4-1; DNA: TGCGCCAGCAGCCAACTAGCGGGAGCTGGCGACGAGCAGTACTTC; CDR3: CASSQLAGAGDEQYF
D: TRBD2; J: TRBJ2-1; size: once; V: TRBV4-3; DNA: TGCGCCAGCAGCCAATTACGGACTAGCGGATACAATGAGCAGTTCTTC; CDR3: CASSQLRTSGYNEQFF
D: -; J: TRBJ2-7; size: -; V: TRBV6-4; DNA: TGTGCCAGCCATTCTCCGGGACTCAACTACGAGCAGTACTTC; CDR3: CASHSPGLNYEQYF
D: -; J: TRBJ1-2; size: few; V: TRBV5-8; DNA: TGTGCCAGCAGCTTGGACAGCCAGAACTATGGCTACACCTTC; CDR3: CASSLDSQNYGYTF
D: -; J: TRBJ2-2; size: -; V: TRBV6-6; DNA: TGTGCCAGCAGTTACACAGGGACCGGGGAGCTGTTTTTT; CDR3: CASSYTGTGELFF
D: -; J: TRBJ1-2; size: -; V: TRBV19; DNA: TGTGCCAGTAGTATAGATTTAGGCAGGGCATCCTATGGCTACACCTTC; CDR3: CASSIDLGRASYGYTF
D: -; J: TRBJ2-1; size: -; V: TRBV30; DNA: TGTGCCTGGGCCCTCGGGGGGCCGGGTGAGCAGTTCTTC; CDR3: CAWALGGPGEQFF
D: -; J: TRBJ2-7; size: -; V: TRBV10-3; DNA: TGTGCCATCAATAGGGGGACCTCGACCTACGAGCAGTACTTC; CDR3: CAINRGTSTYEQYF
D: TRBD1; J: TRBJ2-7; size: -; V: TRBV28; DNA: TGTGCCAGCAGCCAAATAGGACAGGCCTACGAGCAGTACTTC; CDR3: CASSQIGQAYEQYF
D: -; J: TRBJ1-5; size: few; V: TRBV6-1; DNA: TGTGCCAGCAGTCCCGCGGGGGACAATCAGCCCCAGCATTTT; CDR3: CASSPAGDNQPQHF
D: -; J: TRBJ2-5; size: once; V: TRBV7-7; DNA: TGTGCTAGCAGCTTGGGGGGACCGCAAGAGACCCAGTACTTC; CDR3: CASSLGGPQETQYF
D: -; J: TRBJ1-2; size: -; V: TRBV6-4; DNA: TGTGCCAGCAGCGTACAGGGAGCCTATGGCTACACCTTC; CDR3: CASSVQGAYGYTF
D: -; J: TRBJ2-5; size: once; V: TRBV27; DNA: TGTGCCAGAAGGGGGTTCCGAGAGACCCAGTACTTC; CDR3: CARRGFRETQYF
D: TRBD1; J: TRBJ1-3; size: -; V: TRBV30; DNA: TGTGCCTGGACAGGGGGAAGTTTTTCTGGAAACACCATATATTTT; CDR3: CAWTGGSFSGNTIYF
D: -; J: TRBJ1-4; size: -; V: TRBV7-9; DNA: TGTGCCAGCAGCCATTCCGGCGAGGCGAGTGAAAAACTGTTTTTT; CDR3: CASSHSGEASEKLFF
D: TRBD1; J: TRBJ2-7; size: -; V: TRBV5-1; DNA: TGCGCCAGCAGCTTAAGTACAGGGGGCGGCTCCTACGAGCAGTACTTC; CDR3: CASSLSTGGGSYEQYF
D: TRBD1; J: TRBJ2-6; size: -; V: TRBV27; DNA: TGTGCCAGCAGTTTATGGTCCCGGGACAGATTATCCTCTGGGGCCAACGTCCTGACTTTC; CDR3: CASSLWSRDRLSSGANVLTF
D: TRBD1; J: TRBJ1-5; size: -; V: TRBV6-1; DNA: TGTGCCAGCAGCGACAGGGTCAATCAGCCCCAGCATTTT; CDR3: CASSDRVNQPQHF
D: TRBD2; J: TRBJ2-1; size: once; V: TRBV5-1; DNA: TGCGCCAGCAGCGGCGGGACTAGCGGGGGGGCGGTCAATGAGCAGTTCTTC; CDR3: CASSGGTSGGAVNEQFF
D: TRBD1; J: TRBJ1-2; size: few; V: TRBV6-5; DNA: TGTGCCAGCAGTTACTCAACCGAGGGGGCTGGCTACACCTTC; CDR3: CASSYSTEGAGYTF
D: -; J: TRBJ2-7; size: -; V: TRBV27; DNA: TGTGCCAGCAGGCCGGGGATCGGCGAGCAGTACTTC; CDR3: CASRPGIGEQYF